The T cell receptor beta chain under discussion was sequenced for a study of blood T cell repertoires in COVID-19. Across the study: PBMCs, B-cell-depleted T cells, or T cells provided the cDNA or gDNA that made up the material.

From germline, CDR1 is MDHEN and CDR2 SYDVKM. The CDR3 is made up of 13 amino acids. V was trimmed by 8 bases and J by 3 bases, leaving 13 bases between them. The table came from immunoSEQ multiplex PCR; TCRdb's copy has only in-frame clones and leaves some out. This table holds under 350,000 clones, around 88% found once. Sequenced: peripheral blood. The clonotype originates from a man aged 35 to 55 with acute or convalescent COVID-19. The chain employs TRBV28 and TRBJ1-2, with a possible D match to TRBD1 (6 bases). CDR3 in DNA: TGTGCCAGCCGAATCGGACAGCACTATGGCTACACCTTC. It encodes CASRIGQHYGYTF.